The 2 T cell receptor beta chains below all came from one sample that was sequenced in a study of sequential checkpoint blockade in melanoma. The treatment: randomized to nivolumab then ipilimumab (arm A) or the reverse (arm B). TCRdb's copy holds only in-frame clones and misses some; the assay was immunoSEQ multiplex PCR. The sample has about 19,000 clones, approximately 70% seen once; the top ten hold just over 20%. The sample in question was CD8+ T cells sorted from blood (inferred from file names), obtained from a patient given nivolumab and ipilimumab in sequence. The receptors here all came from a human donor with melanoma.

This clone has only a few counts. The CDR3 DNA is TGTGCCAGCAGTTACCTAGCGGGAGGACCTTACAATGAGCAGTTCTTC. It encodes CASSYLAGGPYNEQFF. The chain couples TRBV7-9 to TRBJ2-1; 11 bases match TRBD2. The CDR3 totals 16 residues. The V and J ends lost 6 bases and 4 bases, in that order; junction bases with no gene match: 8. Germline lookup yields CDR1 SEHNR and CDR2 FQNEAQ (reference sequence).

The chain couples TRBV4-3 to TRBJ2-4; D perhaps matches TRBD1 (7 bases). There are 17 residues in the CDR3. Deletions cut 0 bases from V and 1 base from J, with 13 bases between. Germline V gene sequence: CDR1 LGHNA, CDR2 YSLEER. The CDR3 DNA follows: TGCGCCAGCAGCCAAGAGTTCCAGGGGGGCGCCAAAAACATTCAGTACTTC. Protein product: CASSQEFQGGAKNIQYF.